A selection of T cell receptor beta chains follows, all from one sample in a study of blood T cell repertoires in COVID-19. Some clones are missing from TCRdb's copy, which holds only in-frame ones; the method was immunoSEQ multiplex PCR. There are 250,000 to 300,000 clones in the sample; around nine tenths occur only once, and over 2% lies in the top ten. The sample consisted of PBMCs or T cells enriched from blood (not recorded which). All receptors come from a woman in her sixties or seventies in a cohort exposed to, infected with or recovered from COVID-19 (not recorded which). Each CDR3 is given with its conserved first and last residue.

j_call: TRBJ1-5; v_call: TRBV2; cdr3_aa: CASSPTGGSQPQHF
j_call: TRBJ2-7; v_call: TRBV18; cdr3_aa: CASSPVRDSYEQYF
j_call: TRBJ1-3; v_call: TRBV7-6; cdr3_aa: CASSLSPRFFSGNTIYF
j_call: TRBJ2-1; v_call: TRBV7-9; cdr3_aa: CASSLAGIRYNEQFF
j_call: TRBJ2-5; v_call: TRBV19; cdr3_aa: CASSIRTSGRGGLETQYF
j_call: TRBJ1-1; v_call: TRBV5-4; cdr3_aa: CASSTEGQGRTEAFF
j_call: TRBJ2-7; v_call: TRBV7-6; cdr3_aa: CASSASGGYEQYF
j_call: TRBJ1-1; v_call: TRBV6-5; cdr3_aa: CASSYSGGGRAEAFF
j_call: TRBJ1-3; v_call: TRBV5-1; cdr3_aa: CASSLGAVVGNTIYF
j_call: TRBJ2-7; v_call: TRBV27; cdr3_aa: CASSRGRRYEQYF
j_call: TRBJ1-2; v_call: TRBV10-2; cdr3_aa: CASSHEAAGGSNYGYTF
j_call: TRBJ1-1; v_call: TRBV7-9; cdr3_aa: CASSLRTEAFF
j_call: TRBJ2-1; v_call: TRBV5-1; cdr3_aa: CASSLDGITDDEQFF
j_call: TRBJ2-2; v_call: TRBV11-2; cdr3_aa: CASSIRLAATGELFF
j_call: TRBJ2-7; v_call: TRBV6-2/TRBV6-3; cdr3_aa: CASSPLDPGRVEQYF
j_call: TRBJ2-3; v_call: TRBV6-1; cdr3_aa: CASSEDPGDTQYF
j_call: TRBJ1-5; v_call: TRBV19; cdr3_aa: CASSIDTSGQPQHF
j_call: TRBJ2-3; v_call: TRBV5-1; cdr3_aa: CASSHRTPRTDTQYF
j_call: TRBJ1-3; v_call: TRBV25-1; cdr3_aa: CASSEGGASGNTIYF
j_call: TRBJ2-2; v_call: TRBV7-8; cdr3_aa: CASSLVSTSTTGELFF
j_call: TRBJ1-5; v_call: TRBV19; cdr3_aa: CASSRGQRDQPQHF
j_call: TRBJ2-1; v_call: TRBV11-2; cdr3_aa: CASSRGLAGWGEQFF
j_call: TRBJ2-7; v_call: TRBV7-2; cdr3_aa: CASSLGWGGGGGQYF
j_call: TRBJ2-5; v_call: TRBV7-6; cdr3_aa: CASSYSGRDQETQYF